One and the same sample provided the 3 T cell receptor beta chains below, sequenced in a study of CD8 T cells in Susac syndrome (dated by TCRdb to between 2018 and 2021). Libraries were made using the immunoSEQ multiplex PCR assay. RNA was extracted using the RNeasy kit, and about 0.5 to 1 ug of the RNA was reverse transcribed with random hexamers. Through fastp at Q25 and MiXCR, TCRdb rebuilt clones from the public reads, retaining in-frame beta chains. Each CDR3 protein appears once, grouped with its most common genes and DNA. Here the sample has about 400,000 distinct CDR3 sequences; roughly 85% occur a single time. The ten most abundant clones make up under 0.15% of the sample. Sequences were obtained from CD8+ T cells from PBMCs. All receptors derive from a human donor with multiple sclerosis.

V gene TRBV6-5 combines with J gene TRBJ1-5; no reliable D call. This CDR3 is 13 amino acids long. V lost 6 bases, J lost 4 bases, and 10 bases lay in between. CDR1 is MNHEY, CDR2 SVGAGI, per germline. CDR3: CASSPDGNQPQHF. The CDR3 DNA reads as TGTGCCAGCAGCCCCGACGGGAATCAGCCCCAGCATTTT.

The V and J genes are TRBV12-3 or TRBV12-4 and TRBJ1-5; possibly TRBD1 for D (5 bases). V was clipped by 6 bases and J by 6 bases, with 21 bases between them. The CDR3 has 16 residues. CDR3 in amino acids: CASSSEPRAGPQPQHF. CDR3 nucleotide sequence: TGTGCCAGCAGCTCTGAGCCGAGGGCAGGGCCTCAGCCCCAGCATTTT.

The chain uses TRBV7-2 and TRBJ1-6; TRBD1 aligns across 11 bases. Germline V gives CDR1 SGHTA, CDR2 FQGNSA. The CDR3 has 15 residues. The ends lost 8 bases at V and 2 bases at J; junction bases unmatched: 2. CDR3 sequence (DNA): TGTGCCAGCTTGGGACAGGGGGCCTATAATTCACCCCTCCACTTT. Encoded protein: CASLGQGAYNSPLHF.